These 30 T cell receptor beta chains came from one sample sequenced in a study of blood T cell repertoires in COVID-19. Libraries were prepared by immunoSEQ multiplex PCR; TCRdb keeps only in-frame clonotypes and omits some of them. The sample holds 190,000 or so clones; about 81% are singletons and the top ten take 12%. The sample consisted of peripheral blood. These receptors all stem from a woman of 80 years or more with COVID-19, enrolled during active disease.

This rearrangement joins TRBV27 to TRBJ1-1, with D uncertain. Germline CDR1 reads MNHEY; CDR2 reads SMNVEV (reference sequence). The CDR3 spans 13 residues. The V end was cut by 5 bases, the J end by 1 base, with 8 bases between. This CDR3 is CASSRPGNTEAFF. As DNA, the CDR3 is TGTGCCAGCAGTCGCCCCGGGAACACTGAAGCTTTCTTT.

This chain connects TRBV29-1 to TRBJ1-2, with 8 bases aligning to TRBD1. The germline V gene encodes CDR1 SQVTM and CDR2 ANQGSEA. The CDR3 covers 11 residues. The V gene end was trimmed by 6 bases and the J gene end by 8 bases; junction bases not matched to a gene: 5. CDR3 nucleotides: TGCAGCGTCGTGGACAGGGAAGGCTACACCTTC. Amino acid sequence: CSVVDREGYTF.

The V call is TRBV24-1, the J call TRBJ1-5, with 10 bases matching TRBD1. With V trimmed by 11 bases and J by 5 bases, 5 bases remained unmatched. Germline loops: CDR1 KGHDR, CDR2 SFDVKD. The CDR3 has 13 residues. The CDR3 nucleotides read TGTGCCAGTGGACAGGGGGGGGATCAGCCCCAGCATTTT. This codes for CASGQGGDQPQHF.

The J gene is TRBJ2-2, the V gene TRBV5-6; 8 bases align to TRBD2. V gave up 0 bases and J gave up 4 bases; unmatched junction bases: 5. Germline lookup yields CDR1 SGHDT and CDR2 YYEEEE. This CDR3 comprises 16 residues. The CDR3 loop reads CASSLVHGGATGELFF. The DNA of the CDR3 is TGTGCCAGCAGCTTGGTCCACGGGGGGGCCACCGGGGAGCTGTTTTTT. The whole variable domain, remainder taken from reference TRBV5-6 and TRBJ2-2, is DAGVTQSPTHLIKTRGQQVTLRCSPKSGHDTVSWYQQALGQGPQFIFQYYEEEERQRGNFPDRFSGHQFPNYSSELNVNALLLGDSALYLCASSLVHGGATGELFFGEGSRLTVL.

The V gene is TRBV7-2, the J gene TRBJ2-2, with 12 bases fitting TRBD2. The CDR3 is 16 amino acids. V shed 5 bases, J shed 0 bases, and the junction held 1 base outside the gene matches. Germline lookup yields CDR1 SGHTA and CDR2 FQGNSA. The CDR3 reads CASSRTSGANTGELFF. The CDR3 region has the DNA TGTGCCAGCAGCAGGACTAGCGGGGCGAACACCGGGGAGCTGTTTTTT. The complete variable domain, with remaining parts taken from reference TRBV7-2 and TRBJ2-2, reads GAGVSQSPSNKVTEKGKDVELRCDPISGHTALYWYRQSLGQGLEFLIYFQGNSAPDKSGLPSDRFSAERTGGSVSTLTIQRTQQEDSAVYLCASSRTSGANTGELFFGEGSRLTVL.

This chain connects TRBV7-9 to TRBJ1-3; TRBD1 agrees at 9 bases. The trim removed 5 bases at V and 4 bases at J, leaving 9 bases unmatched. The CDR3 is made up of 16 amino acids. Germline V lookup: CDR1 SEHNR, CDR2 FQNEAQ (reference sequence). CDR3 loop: CASSIYSGQGGNTIYF. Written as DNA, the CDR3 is TGTGCCAGCAGCATATACTCAGGACAGGGGGGAAACACCATATATTTT.

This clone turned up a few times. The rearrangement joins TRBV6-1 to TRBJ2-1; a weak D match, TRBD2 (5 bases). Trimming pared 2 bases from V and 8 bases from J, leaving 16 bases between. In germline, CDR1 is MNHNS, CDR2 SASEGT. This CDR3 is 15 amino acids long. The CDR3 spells CASSEWGSPGYEQFF. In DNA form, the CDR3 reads TGTGCCAGCAGTGAATGGGGAAGTCCGGGATATGAGCAGTTCTTC.

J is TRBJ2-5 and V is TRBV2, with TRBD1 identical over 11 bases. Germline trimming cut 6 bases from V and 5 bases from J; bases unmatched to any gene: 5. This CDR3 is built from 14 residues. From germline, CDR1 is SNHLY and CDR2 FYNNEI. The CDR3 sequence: CASSKGQGGETQYF. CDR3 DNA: TGTGCCAGCAGCAAGGGACAGGGGGGGGAGACCCAGTACTTC.

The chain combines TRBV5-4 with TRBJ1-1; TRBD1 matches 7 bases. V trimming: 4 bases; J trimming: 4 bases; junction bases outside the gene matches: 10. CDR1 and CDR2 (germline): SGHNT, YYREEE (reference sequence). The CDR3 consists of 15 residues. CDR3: CASSTPDRVSTEAFF. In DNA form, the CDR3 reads TGTGCCAGCAGCACCCCCGACAGGGTAAGCACTGAAGCTTTCTTT.

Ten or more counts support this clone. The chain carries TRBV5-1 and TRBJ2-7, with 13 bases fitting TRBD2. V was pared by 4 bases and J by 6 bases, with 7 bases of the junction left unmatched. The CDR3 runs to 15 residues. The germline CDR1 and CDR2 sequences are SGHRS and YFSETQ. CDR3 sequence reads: CASSHGTSGKGEQYF. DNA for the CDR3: TGCGCCAGCAGCCACGGGACTAGCGGGAAGGGCGAGCAGTACTTC.

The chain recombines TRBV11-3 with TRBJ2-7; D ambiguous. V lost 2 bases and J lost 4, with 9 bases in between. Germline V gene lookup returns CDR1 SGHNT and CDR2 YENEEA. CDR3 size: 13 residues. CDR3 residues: CASSLLEEYEQYF. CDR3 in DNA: TGTGCCAGCAGCTTATTAGAGGAGTACGAGCAGTACTTC.

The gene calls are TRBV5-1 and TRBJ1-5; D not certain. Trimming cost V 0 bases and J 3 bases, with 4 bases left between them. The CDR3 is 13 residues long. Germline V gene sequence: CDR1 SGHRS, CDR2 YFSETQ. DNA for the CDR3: TGCGCCAGCAGCTTGGGTTACAATCAGCCCCAGCATTTT. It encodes CASSLGYNQPQHF.

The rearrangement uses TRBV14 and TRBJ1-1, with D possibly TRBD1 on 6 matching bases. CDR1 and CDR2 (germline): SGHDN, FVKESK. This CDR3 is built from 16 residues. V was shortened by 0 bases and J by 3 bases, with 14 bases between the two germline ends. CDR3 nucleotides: TGTGCCAGCAGCCAAGAAGAGGCAGGGGCGGACACTGAAGCTTTCTTT. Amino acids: CASSQEEAGADTEAFF.

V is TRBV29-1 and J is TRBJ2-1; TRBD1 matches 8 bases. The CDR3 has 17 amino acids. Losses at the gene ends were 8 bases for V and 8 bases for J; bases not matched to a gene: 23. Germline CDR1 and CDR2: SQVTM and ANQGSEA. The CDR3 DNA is TGCAGCCCGGTTGTTCAACGGGCCGAGACAGGGGCCGATGAGCAGTTCTTC. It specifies CSPVVQRAETGADEQFF.

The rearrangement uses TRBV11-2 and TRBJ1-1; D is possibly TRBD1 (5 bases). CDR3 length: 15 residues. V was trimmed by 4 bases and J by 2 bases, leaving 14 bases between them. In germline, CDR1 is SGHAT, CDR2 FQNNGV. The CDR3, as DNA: TGTGCCAGCAGCTCCCCAGGCCAGGGTAACACTGAAGCTTTCTTT. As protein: CASSSPGQGNTEAFF.

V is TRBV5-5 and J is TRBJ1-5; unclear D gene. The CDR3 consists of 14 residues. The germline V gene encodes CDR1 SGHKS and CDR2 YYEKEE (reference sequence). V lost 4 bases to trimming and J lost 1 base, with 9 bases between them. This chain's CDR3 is CASSEGRSNQPQHF. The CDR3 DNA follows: TGTGCCAGCAGCGAGGGTAGAAGCAATCAGCCCCAGCATTTT.

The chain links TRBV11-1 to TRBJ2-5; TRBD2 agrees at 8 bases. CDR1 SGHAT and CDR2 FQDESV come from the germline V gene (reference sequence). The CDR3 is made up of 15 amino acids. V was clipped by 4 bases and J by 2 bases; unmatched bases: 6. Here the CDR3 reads CASSSWTSLQETQYF. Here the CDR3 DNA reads TGTGCCAGCAGCTCTTGGACTAGCCTTCAAGAGACCCAGTACTTC.

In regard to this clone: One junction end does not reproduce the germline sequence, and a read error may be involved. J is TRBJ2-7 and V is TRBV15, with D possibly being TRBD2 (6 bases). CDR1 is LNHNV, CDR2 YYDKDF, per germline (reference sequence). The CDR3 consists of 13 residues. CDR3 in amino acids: CATKEISGYEQYF. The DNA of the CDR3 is TGTGCGACCAAGGAGATTAGCGGCTACGAGCAGTACTTC.

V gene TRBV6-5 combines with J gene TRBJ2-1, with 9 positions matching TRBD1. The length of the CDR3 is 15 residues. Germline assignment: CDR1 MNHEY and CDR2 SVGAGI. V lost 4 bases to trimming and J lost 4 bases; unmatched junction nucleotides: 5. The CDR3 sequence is CASSSWTGVYNEQFF. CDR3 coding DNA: TGTGCCAGCAGTTCGTGGACAGGGGTTTACAATGAGCAGTTCTTC.

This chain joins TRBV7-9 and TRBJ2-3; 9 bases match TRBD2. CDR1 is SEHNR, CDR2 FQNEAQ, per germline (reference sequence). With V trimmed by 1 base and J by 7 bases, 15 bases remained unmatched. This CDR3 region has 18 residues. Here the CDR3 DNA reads TGTGCCAGCAGCTTAGGAATAGCGGGGGTCCCACACCTTTATACGCAGTATTTT. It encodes CASSLGIAGVPHLYTQYF.

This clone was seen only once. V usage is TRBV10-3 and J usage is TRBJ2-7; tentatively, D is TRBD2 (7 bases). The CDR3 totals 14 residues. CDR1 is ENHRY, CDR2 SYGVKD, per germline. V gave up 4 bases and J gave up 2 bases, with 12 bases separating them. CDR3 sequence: CAISAGAGAYEQYF. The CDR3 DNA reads TGTGCCATCAGTGCAGGGGCGGGAGCCTACGAGCAGTACTTC.

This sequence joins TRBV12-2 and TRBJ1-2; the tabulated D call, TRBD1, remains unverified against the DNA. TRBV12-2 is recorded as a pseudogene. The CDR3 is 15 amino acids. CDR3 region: CASRLRPGTGKGYTF. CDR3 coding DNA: TGTGCAAGTCGCTTAAGACCGGGCACAGGGAAGGGCTACACCTTC.

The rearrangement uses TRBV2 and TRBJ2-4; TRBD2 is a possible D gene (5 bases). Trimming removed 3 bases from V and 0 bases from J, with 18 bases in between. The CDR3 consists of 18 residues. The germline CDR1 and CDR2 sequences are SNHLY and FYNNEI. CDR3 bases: TGTGCCAGCAGTGACAGTACACCACGAGGGCTAGCCAAAAACATTCAGTACTTC. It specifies CASSDSTPRGLAKNIQYF.

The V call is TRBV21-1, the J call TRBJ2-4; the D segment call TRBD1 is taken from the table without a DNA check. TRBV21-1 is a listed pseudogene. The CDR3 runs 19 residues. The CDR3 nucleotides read TGTGCCAGCAGCAAAGAGTCCCGGGACAGGGTTCTAGCCAAAAACATTCAGTACTTC. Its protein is CASSKESRDRVLAKNIQYF.

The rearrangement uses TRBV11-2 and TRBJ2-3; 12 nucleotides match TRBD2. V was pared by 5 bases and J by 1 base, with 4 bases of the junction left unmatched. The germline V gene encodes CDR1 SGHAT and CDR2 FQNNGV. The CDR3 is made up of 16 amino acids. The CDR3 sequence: CASSPRTSGGTDTQYF. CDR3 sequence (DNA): TGTGCCAGCAGCCCCAGGACTAGCGGGGGCACAGATACGCAGTATTTT.

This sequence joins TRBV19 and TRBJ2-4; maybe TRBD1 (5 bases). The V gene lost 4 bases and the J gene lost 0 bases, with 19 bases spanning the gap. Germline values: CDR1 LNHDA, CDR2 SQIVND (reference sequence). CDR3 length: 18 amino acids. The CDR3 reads CASSRFQVVGQAKNIQYF. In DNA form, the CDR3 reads TGTGCCAGTAGTAGATTTCAGGTGGTAGGACAAGCCAAAAACATTCAGTACTTC.

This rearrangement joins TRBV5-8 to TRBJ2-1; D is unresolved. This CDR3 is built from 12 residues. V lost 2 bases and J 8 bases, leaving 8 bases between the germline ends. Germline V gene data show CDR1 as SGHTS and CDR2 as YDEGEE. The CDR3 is CASSFYRYEQFF. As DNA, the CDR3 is TGTGCCAGCAGCTTTTATCGGTATGAGCAGTTCTTC. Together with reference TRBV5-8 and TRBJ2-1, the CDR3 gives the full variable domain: EAGVTQSPTHLIKTRGQQATLRCSPISGHTSVYWYQQALGLGLQFLLWYDEGEERNRGNFPPRFSGRQFPNYSSELNVNALELEDSALYLCASSFYRYEQFFGPGTRLTVL.

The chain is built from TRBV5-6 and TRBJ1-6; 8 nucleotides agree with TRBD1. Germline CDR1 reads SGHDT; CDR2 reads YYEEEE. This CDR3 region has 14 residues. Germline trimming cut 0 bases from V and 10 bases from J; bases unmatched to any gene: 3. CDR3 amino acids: CASSLAGGRSPLHF. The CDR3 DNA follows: TGTGCCAGCAGCTTGGCAGGGGGCAGGTCACCCCTCCACTTT.

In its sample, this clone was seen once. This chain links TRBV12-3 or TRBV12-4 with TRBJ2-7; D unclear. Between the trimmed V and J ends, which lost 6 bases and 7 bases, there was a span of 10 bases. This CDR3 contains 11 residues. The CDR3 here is CASSSYSEQYF. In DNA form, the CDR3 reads TGTGCCAGCAGCTCCTATTCGGAGCAGTACTTC.

In DNA form, the CDR3 reads TGTGCCAGCAGTACCCCAAGACAGGGGGGGTCCTATGGCTACACCTTC. This translates into CASSTPRQGGSYGYTF. V usage is TRBV28 and J usage is TRBJ1-2, with TRBD1 identical over 9 bases. The junction had 11 bases not matched to a gene; V was cut back by 5 bases and J by 4 bases. The CDR3 spans 16 residues. The germline CDR1 and CDR2 sequences are MDHEN and SYDVKM.